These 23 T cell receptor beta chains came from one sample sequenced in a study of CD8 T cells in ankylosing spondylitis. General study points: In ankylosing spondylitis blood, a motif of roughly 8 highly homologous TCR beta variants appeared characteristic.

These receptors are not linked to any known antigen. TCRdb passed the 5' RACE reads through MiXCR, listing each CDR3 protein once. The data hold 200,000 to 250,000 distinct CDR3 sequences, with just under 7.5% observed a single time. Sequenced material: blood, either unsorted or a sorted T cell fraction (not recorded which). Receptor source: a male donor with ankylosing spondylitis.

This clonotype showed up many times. The CDR3 is CAISEDGTGGHEQYF. In nucleotides, the CDR3 is TGTGCCATCAGTGAGGACGGGACAGGGGGCCACGAGCAGTACTTC. The chain links TRBV10-3 to TRBJ2-7, with TRBD1 matching 12 bases. The V and J ends lost 2 bases and 5 bases, in that order; junction bases with no gene match: 4. The CDR3 runs 15 residues. Germline CDR1 is ENHRY and CDR2 is SYGVKD.

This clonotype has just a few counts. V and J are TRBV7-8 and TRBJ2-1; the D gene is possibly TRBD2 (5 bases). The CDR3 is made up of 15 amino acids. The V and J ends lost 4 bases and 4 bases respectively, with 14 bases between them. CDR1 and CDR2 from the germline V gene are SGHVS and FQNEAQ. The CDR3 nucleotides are TGTGCCAGCAGCTCCCATCCGGGAACATACAATGAGCAGTTCTTC. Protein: CASSSHPGTYNEQFF.

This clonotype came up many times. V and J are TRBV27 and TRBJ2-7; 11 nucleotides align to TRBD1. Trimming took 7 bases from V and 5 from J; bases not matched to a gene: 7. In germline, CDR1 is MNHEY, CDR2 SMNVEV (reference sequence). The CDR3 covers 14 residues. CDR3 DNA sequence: TGTGCCAGCACCTCAAGGGGACAGGGGGACGAGCAGTACTTC. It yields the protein CASTSRGQGDEQYF.

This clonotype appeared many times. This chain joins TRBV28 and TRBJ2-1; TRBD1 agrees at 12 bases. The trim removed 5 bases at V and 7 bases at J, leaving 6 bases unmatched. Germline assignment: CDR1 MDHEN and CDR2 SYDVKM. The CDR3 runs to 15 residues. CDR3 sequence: CASSPLGQGANEQFF. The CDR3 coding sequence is TGTGCCAGCAGTCCTCTGGGACAGGGGGCAAATGAGCAGTTCTTC. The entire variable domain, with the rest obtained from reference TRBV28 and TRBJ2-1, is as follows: DVKVTQSSRYLVKRTGEKVFLECVQDMDHENMFWYRQDPGLGLRLIYFSYDVKMKEKGDIPEGYSVSREKKERFSLILESASTNQTSMYLCASSPLGQGANEQFFGPGTRLTVL.

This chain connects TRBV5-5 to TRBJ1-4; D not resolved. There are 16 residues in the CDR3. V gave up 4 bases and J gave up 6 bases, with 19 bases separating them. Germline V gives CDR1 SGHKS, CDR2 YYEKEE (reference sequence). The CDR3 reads CASSPEFGVADEKLFF. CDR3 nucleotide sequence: TGTGCCAGCAGCCCGGAATTTGGGGTGGCGGATGAAAAACTGTTTTTT.

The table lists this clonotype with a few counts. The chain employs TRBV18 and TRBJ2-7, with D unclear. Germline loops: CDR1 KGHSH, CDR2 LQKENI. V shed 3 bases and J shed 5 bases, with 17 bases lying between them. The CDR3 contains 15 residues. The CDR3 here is CASSPGQAQPNEQYF. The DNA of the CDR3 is TGTGCCAGCTCACCCGGGCAGGCACAGCCCAACGAGCAGTACTTC.

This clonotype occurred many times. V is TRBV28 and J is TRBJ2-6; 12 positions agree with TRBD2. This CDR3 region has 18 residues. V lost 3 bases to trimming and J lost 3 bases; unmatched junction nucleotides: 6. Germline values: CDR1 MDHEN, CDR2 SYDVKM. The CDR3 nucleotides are TGTGCCAGCAGTTTTGGCCTAGCGGGAGGGCTTGGGGCCAACGTCCTGACTTTC. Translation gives CASSFGLAGGLGANVLTF.

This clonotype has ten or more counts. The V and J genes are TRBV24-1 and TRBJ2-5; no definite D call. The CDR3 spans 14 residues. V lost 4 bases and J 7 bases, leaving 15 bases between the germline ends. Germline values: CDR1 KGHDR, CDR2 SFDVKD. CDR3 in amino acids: CATSDSGFRGTQYF. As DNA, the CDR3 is TGTGCCACCAGTGACTCCGGGTTCCGAGGGACCCAGTACTTC.

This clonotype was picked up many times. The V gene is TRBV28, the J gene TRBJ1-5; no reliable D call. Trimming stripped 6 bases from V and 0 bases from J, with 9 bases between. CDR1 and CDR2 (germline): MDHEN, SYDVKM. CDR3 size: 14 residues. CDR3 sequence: CASRHTYSNQPQHF. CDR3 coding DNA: TGTGCCAGCAGGCATACGTATAGCAATCAGCCCCAGCATTTT.

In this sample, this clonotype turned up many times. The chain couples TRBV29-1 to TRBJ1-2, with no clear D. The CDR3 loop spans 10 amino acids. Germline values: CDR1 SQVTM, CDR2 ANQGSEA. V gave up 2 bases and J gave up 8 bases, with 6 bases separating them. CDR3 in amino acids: CSVERRGYTF. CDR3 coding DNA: TGCAGCGTTGAACGACGAGGCTACACCTTC.

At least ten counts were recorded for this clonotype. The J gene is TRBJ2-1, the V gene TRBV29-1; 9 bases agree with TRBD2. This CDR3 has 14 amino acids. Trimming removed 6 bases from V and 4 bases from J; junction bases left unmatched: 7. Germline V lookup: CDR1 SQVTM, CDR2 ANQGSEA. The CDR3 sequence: CSVPMTSGYNEQFF. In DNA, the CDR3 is TGCAGCGTCCCTATGACTAGCGGTTACAATGAGCAGTTCTTC.

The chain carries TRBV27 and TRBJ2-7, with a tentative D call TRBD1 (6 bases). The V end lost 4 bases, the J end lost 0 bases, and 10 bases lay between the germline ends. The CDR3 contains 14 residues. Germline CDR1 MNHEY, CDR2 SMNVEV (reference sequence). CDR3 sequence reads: CASSSTGNSYEQYF. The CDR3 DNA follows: TGTGCCAGCAGTTCAACAGGGAACTCCTACGAGCAGTACTTC.

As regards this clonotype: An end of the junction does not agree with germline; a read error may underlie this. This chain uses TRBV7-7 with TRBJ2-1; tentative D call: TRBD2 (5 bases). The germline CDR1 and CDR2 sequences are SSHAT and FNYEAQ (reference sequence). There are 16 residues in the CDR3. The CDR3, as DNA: TGTGCTAGCAGCTTAGCGCTCGAGAGCTCCTACAATGAGCAGTTCTTC. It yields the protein CASSLALESSYNEQFF.

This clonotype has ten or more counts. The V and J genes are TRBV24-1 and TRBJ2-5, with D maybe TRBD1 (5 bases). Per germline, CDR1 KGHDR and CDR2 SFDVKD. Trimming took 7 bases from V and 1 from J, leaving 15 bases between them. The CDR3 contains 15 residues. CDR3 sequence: CATSPDSSRQETQYF. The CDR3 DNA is TGTGCCACCAGCCCTGACAGCTCCCGCCAAGAGACCCAGTACTTC.

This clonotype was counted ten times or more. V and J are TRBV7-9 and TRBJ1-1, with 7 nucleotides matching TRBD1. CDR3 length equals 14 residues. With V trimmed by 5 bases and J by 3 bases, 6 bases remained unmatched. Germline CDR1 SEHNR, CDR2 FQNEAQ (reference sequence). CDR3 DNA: TGTGCCAGCAGCGGACCCAGGGGGGACACTGAAGCTTTCTTT. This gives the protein CASSGPRGDTEAFF.

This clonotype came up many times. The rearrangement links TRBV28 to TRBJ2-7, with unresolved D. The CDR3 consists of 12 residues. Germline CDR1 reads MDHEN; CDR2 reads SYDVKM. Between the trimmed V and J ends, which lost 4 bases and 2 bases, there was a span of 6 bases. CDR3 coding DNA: TGTGCCAGCAGTTCCCCGCCCTACGAGCAGTACTTC. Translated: CASSSPPYEQYF.

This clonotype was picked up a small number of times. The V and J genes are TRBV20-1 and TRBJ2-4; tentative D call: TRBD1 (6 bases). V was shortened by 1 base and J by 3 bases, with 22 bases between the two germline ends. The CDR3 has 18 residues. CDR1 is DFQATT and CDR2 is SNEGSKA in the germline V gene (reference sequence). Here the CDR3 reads CSARVSVPGQHFKNIQYF. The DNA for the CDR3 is TGCAGTGCTAGAGTATCAGTACCGGGACAACACTTCAAAAACATTCAGTACTTC.

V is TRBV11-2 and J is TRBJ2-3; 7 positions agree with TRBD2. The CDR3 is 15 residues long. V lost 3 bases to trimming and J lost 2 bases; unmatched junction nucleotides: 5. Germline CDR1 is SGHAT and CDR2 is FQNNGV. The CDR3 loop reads CASSFLAGFTDTQYF. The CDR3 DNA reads TGTGCCAGCAGCTTCTTAGCGGGTTTCACAGATACGCAGTATTTT.

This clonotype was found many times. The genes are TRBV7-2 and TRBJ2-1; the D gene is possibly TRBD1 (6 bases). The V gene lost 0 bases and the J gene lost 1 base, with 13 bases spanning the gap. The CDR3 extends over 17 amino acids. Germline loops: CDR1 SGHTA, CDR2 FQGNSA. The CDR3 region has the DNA TGTGCCAGCAGCTTAGCTTTAGGACAGATTTCCTACAATGAGCAGTTCTTC. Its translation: CASSLALGQISYNEQFF. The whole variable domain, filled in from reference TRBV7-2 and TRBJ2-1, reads GAGVSQSPSNKVTEKGKDVELRCDPISGHTALYWYRQSLGQGLEFLIYFQGNSAPDKSGLPSDRFSAERTGGSVSTLTIQRTQQEDSAVYLCASSLALGQISYNEQFFGPGTRLTVL.

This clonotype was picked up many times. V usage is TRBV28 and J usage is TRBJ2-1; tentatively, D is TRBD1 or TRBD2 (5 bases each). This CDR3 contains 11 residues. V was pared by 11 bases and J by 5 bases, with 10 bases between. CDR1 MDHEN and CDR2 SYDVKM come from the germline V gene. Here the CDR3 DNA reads TGTGCCTCTTTGGGGGACAATGAGCAGTTCTTC. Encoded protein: CASLGDNEQFF.

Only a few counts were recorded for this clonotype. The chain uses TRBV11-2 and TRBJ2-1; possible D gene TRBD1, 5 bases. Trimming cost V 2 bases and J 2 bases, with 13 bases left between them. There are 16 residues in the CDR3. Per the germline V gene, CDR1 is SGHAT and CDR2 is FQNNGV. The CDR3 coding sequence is TGTGCCAGCAGCTTAACCAGGGCGATCACCTACAATGAGCAGTTCTTC. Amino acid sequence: CASSLTRAITYNEQFF.

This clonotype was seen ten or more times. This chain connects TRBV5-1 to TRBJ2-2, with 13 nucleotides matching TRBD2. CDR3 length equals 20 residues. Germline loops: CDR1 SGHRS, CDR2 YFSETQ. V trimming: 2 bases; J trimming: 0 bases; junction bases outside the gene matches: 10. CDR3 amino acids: CASSFPGLAGKGANTGELFF. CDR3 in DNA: TGCGCCAGCAGCTTTCCGGGACTAGCGGGAAAAGGGGCGAACACCGGGGAGCTGTTTTTT.

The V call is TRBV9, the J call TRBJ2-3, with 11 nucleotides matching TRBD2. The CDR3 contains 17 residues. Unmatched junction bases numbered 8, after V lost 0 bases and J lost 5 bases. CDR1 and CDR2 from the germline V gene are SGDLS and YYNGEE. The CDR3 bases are TGTGCCAGCAGCGTAGGGGACATCGGACTAGCGGGAGATACGCAGTATTTT. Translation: CASSVGDIGLAGDTQYF.